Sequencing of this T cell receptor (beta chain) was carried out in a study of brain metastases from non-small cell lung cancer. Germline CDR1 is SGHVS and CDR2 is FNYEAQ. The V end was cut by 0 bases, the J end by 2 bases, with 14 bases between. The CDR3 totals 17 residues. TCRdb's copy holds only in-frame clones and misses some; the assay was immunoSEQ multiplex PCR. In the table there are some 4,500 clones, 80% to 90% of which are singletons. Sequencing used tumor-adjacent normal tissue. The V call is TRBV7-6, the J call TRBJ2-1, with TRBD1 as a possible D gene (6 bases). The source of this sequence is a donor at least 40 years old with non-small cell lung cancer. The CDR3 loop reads CASSLAKAGVPYNEQFF. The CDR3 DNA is TGTGCCAGCAGCTTAGCGAAGGCAGGGGTCCCCTACAATGAGCAGTTCTTC.